This TCR beta chain is from a study of spatial heterogeneity in lung cancer. The overall study: Detection of beta-chain sequences consistently exceeded that of alpha-chain sequences. Study results and limitations: Expanded alpha and beta TCR counts within tumors tracked tumor mutation counts.

A single record per CDR3 protein comes from TCRdb applying MiXCR to the 5' RACE reads. This sample has roughly 3,000 distinct CDR3 sequences, with 10% to 15% found just once. In germline, CDR1 is SQVTM, CDR2 ANQGSEA. The CDR3 length is 16 residues. After removal of 1 base from V and 2 bases from J, the junction contained 4 bases not matched to a gene. Stated time point: sample taken at primary tumor resection. Whole RNA came from tumor, nontumor lung or frozen PBMC and was sequenced without being sorted. As regards this clonotype: Antigen: not known.

This chain uses TRBV29-1 with TRBJ2-6; 8 bases match TRBD1. Sequenced material: lung tumor tissue, taken at surgery. This clonotype was obtained from a male donor with early-stage non-small cell lung cancer. CDR3 in DNA: TGCAGCGTTGAAGGGACAGGGATCCCTGGGGCCAACGTCCTGACTTTC. Encoded protein: CSVEGTGIPGANVLTF.